This T cell receptor (beta chain) was obtained from a study of Tregs in tolerant kidney transplant recipients. About the study: Mixed chimerism was transient after nonmyeloablative marrow transplants from related graft donors.

Deletions cut 3 bases from V and 7 bases from J, with 19 bases between. Looked up from germline, CDR1 is SNHLY and CDR2 is FYNNEI. CDR3 length: 16 residues. The repertoire was sequenced with immunoSEQ multiplex PCR; TCRdb's copy has only in-frame clones and lacks some. Recorded for this sample: 25,000 to 35,000 clones. On this clone itself: The read falls 3 residues short of the CDR3 end, and the missing part is taken from the germline J gene.

Sequenced material: CD8+ T cells from blood, taken before the transplant. This TCR derives from a human donor who received a combined kidney and bone marrow transplant. The rearrangement uses TRBV2 and TRBJ1-5; tentatively, D is TRBD1 (6 bases). The part of the CDR3 DNA that was read is TGTGCCAGCAGTGACAACAGGGAGGTAGGGGACCAGCCC. The encoded protein is CASSDNREVGDQP. The full CDR3 sequence reads CASSDNREVGDQPQHF.